This T cell receptor beta chain was sequenced during a study of brain metastases from non-small cell lung cancer (dated by TCRdb to between 2018 and 2021). Turning to the overall study: The study profiled the immune microenvironment of paired resected primary tumors and brain metastases taken from patients with non-small-cell lung cancer. Results the study describes overall, beyond this receptor: T-cell clones appeared expanded in around three fifths of brain metastases relative to the matched primary tumors. Paired brain metastases and primary tumors largely shared TCR repertoires, although T-cell densities in the metastases were sparse. T-cell infiltration was lower in brain metastases than in primary tumors (P < 0.001).

The CDR3 contains 15 residues, cysteine and phenylalanine counted. Only the CDR3 part of the read is kept: 45 bases, read in frame from the first base. CDR1 and CDR2 are read off the germline V gene as MDHEN and SYDVKM. Cut back by 5 bases and 7 bases, the V and J ends lie 18 bases apart. The library was built by means of the immunoSEQ multiplex PCR assay. Sequencing of the T-cell receptor beta chain repertoire was carried out together with a 770-gene immune expression panel. TCRdb took over this immuneACCESS table, retaining in-frame rearrangements with V and J assigned. Such tables are incomplete; in checked studies, under half of the missing clones stem from an unresolved V gene, and the remainder is unexplained. Within this sample are roughly 4,200 clones, with 70% to 90% of them counted one time only. The biggest ten clones account for under 8% of the sample. To note about this clone: Its antigen is unknown. Base qualities were left out, and no much larger clone turns up one base away.

A total of 39 patients with non-small-cell lung cancer that had been surgically resected, each with specimens from both a primary tumor and a brain metastasis, made up the cohort. Archival formalin-fixed, paraffin-embedded tissues were used as the tumor specimens. The rearranged chain carries TRBV28 and TRBJ1-5; tentative D gene TRBD1, with 5 bases matching. This clonotype was sampled from a donor at least 40 years old with non-small cell lung cancer. Sample: primary lung tumor tissue. The cell subset or site label corresponds to: primary lung tumor paired with brain metastasis. The nucleotide sequence is given as TGTGCCAGCAGTCCCCCTAGAGGGGAAGGCCAGCCCCAGCATTTT. Its translation reads: CASSPPRGEGQPQHF.